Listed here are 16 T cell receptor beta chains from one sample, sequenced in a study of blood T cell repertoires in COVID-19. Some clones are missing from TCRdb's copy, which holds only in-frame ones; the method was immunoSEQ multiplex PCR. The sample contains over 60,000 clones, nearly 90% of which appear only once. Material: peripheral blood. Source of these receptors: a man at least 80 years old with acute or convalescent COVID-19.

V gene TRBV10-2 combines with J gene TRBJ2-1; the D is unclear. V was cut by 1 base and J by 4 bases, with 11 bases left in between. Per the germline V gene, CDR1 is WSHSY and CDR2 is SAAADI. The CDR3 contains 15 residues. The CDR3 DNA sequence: TGCGCCAGCAGTGAGTACAGAACCACGTACAATGAGCAGTTCTTC. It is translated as CASSEYRTTYNEQFF.

This CDR3 is CASSETAPLYGYTF. As DNA, the CDR3 is TGTGCCAGCAGTGAGACTGCACCCCTCTATGGCTACACCTTC. V gene TRBV2 combines with J gene TRBJ1-2, with no clear D. The CDR3 contains 14 residues. The V gene's germline CDR1 is SNHLY and CDR2 FYNNEI. Trimming stripped 3 bases from V and 4 bases from J, with 12 bases between.

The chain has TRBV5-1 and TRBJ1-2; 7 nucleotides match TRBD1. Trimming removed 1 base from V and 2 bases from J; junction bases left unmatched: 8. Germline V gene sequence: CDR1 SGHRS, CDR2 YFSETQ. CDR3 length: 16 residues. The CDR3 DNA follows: TGCGCCAGCAGCTTGTTTCAGGGGGGTCAAAACTATGGCTACACCTTC. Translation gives CASSLFQGGQNYGYTF.

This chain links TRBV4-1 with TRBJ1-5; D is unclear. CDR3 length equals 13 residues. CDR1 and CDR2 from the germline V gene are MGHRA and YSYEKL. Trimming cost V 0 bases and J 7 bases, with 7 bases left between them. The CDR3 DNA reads TGCGCCAGCAGCCAAGATGACAACCAGCCCCAGCATTTT. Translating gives CASSQDDNQPQHF.

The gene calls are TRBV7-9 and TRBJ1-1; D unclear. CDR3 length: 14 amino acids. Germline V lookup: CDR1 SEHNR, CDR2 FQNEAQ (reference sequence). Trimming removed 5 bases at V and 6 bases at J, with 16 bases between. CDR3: CASSPVTGEPEAFF. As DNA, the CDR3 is TGTGCCAGCAGCCCAGTCACGGGTGAACCTGAAGCTTTCTTT.

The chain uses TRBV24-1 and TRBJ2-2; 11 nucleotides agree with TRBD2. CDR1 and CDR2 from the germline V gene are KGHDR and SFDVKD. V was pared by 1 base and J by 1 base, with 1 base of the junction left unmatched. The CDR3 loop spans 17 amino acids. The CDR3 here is CATSDFGLAGNTGELFF. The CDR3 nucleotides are TGTGCCACCAGTGATTTCGGACTAGCGGGGAACACCGGGGAGCTGTTTTTT.

The CDR3 DNA reads as TGTGCCAGCAGCTTAGGTCCGAGGGGTGCCGGGGGAGAGACCCAGTACTTC. It codes for CASSLGPRGAGGETQYF. The chain links TRBV7-8 to TRBJ2-5; maybe TRBD2 (6 bases). The germline V and J ends were trimmed by 1 base and 4 bases, with 19 bases remaining between them. Germline lookup yields CDR1 SGHVS and CDR2 FQNEAQ. This CDR3 is 17 amino acids long. Variable domain in full (rest from reference TRBV7-8 and TRBJ2-5): GAGVSQSPRYKVAKRGQDVALRCDPISGHVSLFWYQQALGQGPEFLTYFQNEAQLDKSGLPSDRFFAERPEGSVSTLKIQRTQQEDSAVYLCASSLGPRGAGGETQYFGPGTRLLVL.

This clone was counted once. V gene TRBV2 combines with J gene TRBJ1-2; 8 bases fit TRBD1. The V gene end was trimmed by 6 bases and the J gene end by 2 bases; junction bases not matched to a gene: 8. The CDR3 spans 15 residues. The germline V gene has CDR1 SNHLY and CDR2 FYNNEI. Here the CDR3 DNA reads TGTGCCAGCAGCTCTCAGGGGGCGGAAAACTATGGCTACACCTTC. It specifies CASSSQGAENYGYTF.

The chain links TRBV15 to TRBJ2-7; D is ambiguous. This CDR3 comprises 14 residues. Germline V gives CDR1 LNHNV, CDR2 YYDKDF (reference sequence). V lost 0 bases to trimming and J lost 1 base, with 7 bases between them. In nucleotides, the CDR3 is TGTGCCACCAGCAGAGATCACATTTCCTACGAGCAGTACTTC. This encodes CATSRDHISYEQYF.

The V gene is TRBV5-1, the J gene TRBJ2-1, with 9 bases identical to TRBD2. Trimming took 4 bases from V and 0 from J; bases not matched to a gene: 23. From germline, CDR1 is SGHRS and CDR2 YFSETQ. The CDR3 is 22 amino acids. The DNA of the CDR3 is TGCGCCAGCAGCCTCTCTTCGGTAGCGGGGGCCCTAGGCCCTAGCTCCTACAATGAGCAGTTCTTC. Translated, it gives CASSLSSVAGALGPSSYNEQFF.

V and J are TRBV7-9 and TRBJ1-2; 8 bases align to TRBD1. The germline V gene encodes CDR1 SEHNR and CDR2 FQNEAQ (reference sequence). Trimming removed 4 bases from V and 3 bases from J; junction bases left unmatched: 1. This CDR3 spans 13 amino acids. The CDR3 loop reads CASSSQGDYGYTF. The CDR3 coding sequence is TGTGCCAGCAGCTCACAGGGGGACTATGGCTACACCTTC.

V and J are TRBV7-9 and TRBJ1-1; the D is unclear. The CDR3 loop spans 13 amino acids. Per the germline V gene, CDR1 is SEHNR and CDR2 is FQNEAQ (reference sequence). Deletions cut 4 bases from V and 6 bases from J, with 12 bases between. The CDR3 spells CASSSNQVAEAFF. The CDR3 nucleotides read TGTGCCAGCAGCTCCAACCAGGTCGCTGAAGCTTTCTTT. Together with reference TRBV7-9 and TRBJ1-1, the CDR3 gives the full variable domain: DTGVSQNPRHKITKRGQNVTFRCDPISEHNRLYWYRQTLGQGPEFLTYFQNEAQLEKSRLLSDRFSAERPKGSFSTLEIQRTEQGDSAMYLCASSSNQVAEAFFGQGTRLTVV.

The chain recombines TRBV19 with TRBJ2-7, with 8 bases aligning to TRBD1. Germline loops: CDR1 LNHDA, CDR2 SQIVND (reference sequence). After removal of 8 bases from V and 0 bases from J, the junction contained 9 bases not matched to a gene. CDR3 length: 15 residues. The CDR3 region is CASQKSGQVSYEQYF. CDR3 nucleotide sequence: TGTGCCAGTCAAAAGTCGGGACAGGTCTCCTACGAGCAGTACTTC.

CDR3 residues: CASSQGQGSTDTQYF. In DNA form, the CDR3 reads TGCGCCAGCAGCCAAGGACAGGGCAGCACAGATACGCAGTATTTT. J is TRBJ2-3 and V is TRBV10-1; 8 bases agree with TRBD1. After removal of 6 bases from V and 0 bases from J, the junction contained 5 bases not matched to a gene. Germline V CDR1 and CDR2: WNHNN, SYGVQD (reference sequence). This CDR3 comprises 15 residues.

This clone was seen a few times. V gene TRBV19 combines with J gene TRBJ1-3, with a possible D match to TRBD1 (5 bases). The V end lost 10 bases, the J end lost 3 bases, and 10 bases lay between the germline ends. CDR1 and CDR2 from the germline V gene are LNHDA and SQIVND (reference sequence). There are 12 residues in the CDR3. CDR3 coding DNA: TGTGCCACCACAGGTGTTGGAAACACCATATATTTT. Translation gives CATTGVGNTIYF.

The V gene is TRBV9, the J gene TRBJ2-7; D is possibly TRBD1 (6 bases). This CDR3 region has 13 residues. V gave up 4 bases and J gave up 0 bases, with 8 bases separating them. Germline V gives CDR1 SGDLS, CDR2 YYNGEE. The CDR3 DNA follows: TGTGCCAGCAGCTGGGACAACTCCTACGAGCAGTACTTC. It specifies CASSWDNSYEQYF.